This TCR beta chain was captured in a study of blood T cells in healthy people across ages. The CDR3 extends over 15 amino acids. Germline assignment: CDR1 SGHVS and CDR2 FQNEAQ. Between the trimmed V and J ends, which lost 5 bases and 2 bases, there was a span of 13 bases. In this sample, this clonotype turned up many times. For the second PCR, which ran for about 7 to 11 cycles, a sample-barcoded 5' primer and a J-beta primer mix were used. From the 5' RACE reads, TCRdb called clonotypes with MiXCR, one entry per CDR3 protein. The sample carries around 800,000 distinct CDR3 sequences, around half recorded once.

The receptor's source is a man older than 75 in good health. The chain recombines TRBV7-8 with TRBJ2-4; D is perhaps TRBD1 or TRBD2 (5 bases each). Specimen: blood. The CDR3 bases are TGTGCCAGCAGCCAGGCTGGGGGAACCAAAAACATTCAGTACTTC. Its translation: CASSQAGGTKNIQYF.